These 12 T cell receptor beta chains were all obtained from the same sample, sequenced in a study of T cells expressing NK-cell markers. TCRdb re-called the 5' RACE reads and catalogs CDR3 proteins one per entry, DNA excluded. This sample's table reports approximately 460,000 distinct CDR3 sequences. Source material: blood T cells: a sorted CD56 or NKG2C T cell subset, CD4+ or CD8+ T cells, or bulk PBMC T cells (not recorded which). The receptor source for this set is a woman aged 18-69 years in good health.

V and J are TRBV7-8 and TRBJ2-6. The CDR3 is 18 amino acids. Germline-derived CDR1 and CDR2 are SGHVS and FQNEAQ. CDR3: CASSLGPYIVSGANVLTF.

The chain combines TRBV29-1 with TRBJ2-4; the TRBD1 assignment by TCRdb is unverifiable without DNA. The CDR3 runs to 13 residues. The germline CDR1 and CDR2 sequences are SQVTM and ANQGSEA. The CDR3 spells CSAAWVSGSLQYF.

The chain links TRBV27 to TRBJ2-1; TCRdb designates TRBD2, a call that cannot be tested without DNA. The CDR3 has 19 residues. Germline CDR1 and CDR2: MNHEY and SMNVEV (reference sequence). CDR3 region: CASLGGYASGQNDSNEQFF.

The J gene is TRBJ1-4, the V gene TRBV30. This CDR3 contains 14 residues. Per the germline V gene, CDR1 is GTSNPN and CDR2 is SVGIG (reference sequence). CDR3 sequence: CAWSPTVFREKLFF.

V gene TRBV5-1 combines with J gene TRBJ1-1; TCRdb selects TRBD1, and the lack of DNA leaves this call unchecked. The CDR3 length is 15 residues. The germline V gene encodes CDR1 SGHRS and CDR2 YFSETQ. CDR3 sequence reads: CASSFGGARNTEAFF.

This chain links TRBV29-1 with TRBJ2-2; the TCRdb call, TRBD2, lacks DNA for checking. The CDR3 is 13 amino acids. Germline values: CDR1 SQVTM, CDR2 ANQGSEA. The CDR3 protein is CSVGRLNTGELFF.

The J gene is TRBJ2-5, the V gene TRBV20-1; TCRdb proposes TRBD1, but this gene call is untestable without DNA. The CDR3 covers 12 residues. Germline assignment: CDR1 DFQATT and CDR2 SNEGSKA (reference sequence). Here the CDR3 reads CSAREGAGTQYF.

V is TRBV7-9 and J is TRBJ1-2; TCRdb designates TRBD1, a call that cannot be tested without DNA. Germline CDR1 SEHNR, CDR2 FQNEAQ (reference sequence). The CDR3 covers 14 residues. This CDR3 reads CASTPGQTNYGYTF.

CDR3 loop: CASSLAMGTLEQYF. The J gene is TRBJ2-7, the V gene TRBV7-6; TCRdb names TRBD1, which stays unverified in the absence of DNA. From germline, CDR1 is SGHVS and CDR2 FNYEAQ. The CDR3 covers 14 residues.

The CDR3 protein is CATSDLGGRAGNEQFF. The genes are TRBV24-1 and TRBJ2-1; TCRdb's D call, TRBD2, is unchecked because there is no DNA. The CDR3 loop spans 16 amino acids. Germline CDR1 is KGHDR and CDR2 is SFDVKD.

The rearrangement links TRBV12-3 or TRBV12-4 to TRBJ2-3; lacking DNA, the TRBD2 call made by TCRdb goes unchecked. This CDR3 comprises 16 residues. The CDR3: CASSLSSGRLVDTQYF.

The chain joins TRBV10-3 to TRBJ2-1; as DNA is missing, the TRBD2 call by TCRdb cannot be tested. This CDR3 is 16 amino acids long. Germline CDR1 reads ENHRY; CDR2 reads SYGVKD. The CDR3 region is CAIEAGGTPSYNEQFF.